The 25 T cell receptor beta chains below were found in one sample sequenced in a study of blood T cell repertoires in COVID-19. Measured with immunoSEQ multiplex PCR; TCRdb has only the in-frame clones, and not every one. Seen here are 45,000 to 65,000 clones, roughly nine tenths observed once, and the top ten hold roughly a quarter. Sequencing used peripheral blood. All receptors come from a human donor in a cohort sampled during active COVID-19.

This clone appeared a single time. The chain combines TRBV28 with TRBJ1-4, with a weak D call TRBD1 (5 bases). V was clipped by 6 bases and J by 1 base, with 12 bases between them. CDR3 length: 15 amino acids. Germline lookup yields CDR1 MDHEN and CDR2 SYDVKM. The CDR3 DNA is TGTGCCAGCAGCCCGGCAGGGCAAACTAATGAAAAACTGTTTTTT. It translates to CASSPAGQTNEKLFF.

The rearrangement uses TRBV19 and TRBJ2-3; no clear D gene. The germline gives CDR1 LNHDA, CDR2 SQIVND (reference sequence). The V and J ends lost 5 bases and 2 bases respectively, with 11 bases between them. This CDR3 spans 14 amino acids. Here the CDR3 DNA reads TGTGCCAGTAGTTTCTCACTTTTCACAGATACGCAGTATTTT. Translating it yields CASSFSLFTDTQYF.

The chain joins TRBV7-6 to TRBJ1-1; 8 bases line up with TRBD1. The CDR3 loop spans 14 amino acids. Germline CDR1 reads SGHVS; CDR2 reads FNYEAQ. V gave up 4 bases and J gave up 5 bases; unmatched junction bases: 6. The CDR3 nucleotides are TGTGCCAGCAGCTCACAGGGGGATTGGACTGAAGCTTTCTTT. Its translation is CASSSQGDWTEAFF.

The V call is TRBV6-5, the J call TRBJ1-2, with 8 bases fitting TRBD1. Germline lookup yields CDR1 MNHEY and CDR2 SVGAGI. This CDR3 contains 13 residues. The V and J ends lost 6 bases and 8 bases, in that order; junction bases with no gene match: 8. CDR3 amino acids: CASRPTGGGGYTF. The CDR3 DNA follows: TGTGCCAGCAGACCTACAGGGGGAGGGGGCTACACCTTC.

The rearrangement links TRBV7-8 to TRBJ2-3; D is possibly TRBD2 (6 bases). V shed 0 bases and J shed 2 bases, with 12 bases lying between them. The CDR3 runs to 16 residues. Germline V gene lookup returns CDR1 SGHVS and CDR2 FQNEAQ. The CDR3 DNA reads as TGTGCCAGCAGCTTAGCGGGCGGGGCTTACACAGATACGCAGTATTTT. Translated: CASSLAGGAYTDTQYF. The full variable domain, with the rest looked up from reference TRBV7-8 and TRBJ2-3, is GAGVSQSPRYKVAKRGQDVALRCDPISGHVSLFWYQQALGQGPEFLTYFQNEAQLDKSGLPSDRFFAERPEGSVSTLKIQRTQQEDSAVYLCASSLAGGAYTDTQYFGPGTRLTVL.

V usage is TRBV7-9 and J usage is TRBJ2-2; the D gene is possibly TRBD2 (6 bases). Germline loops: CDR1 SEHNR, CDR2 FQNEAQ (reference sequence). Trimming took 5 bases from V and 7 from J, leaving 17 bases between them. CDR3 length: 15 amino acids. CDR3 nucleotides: TGTGCCAGCAGCCCCATCGGGGGATTTGGCGGGGAGCTGTTTTTT. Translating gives CASSPIGGFGGELFF.

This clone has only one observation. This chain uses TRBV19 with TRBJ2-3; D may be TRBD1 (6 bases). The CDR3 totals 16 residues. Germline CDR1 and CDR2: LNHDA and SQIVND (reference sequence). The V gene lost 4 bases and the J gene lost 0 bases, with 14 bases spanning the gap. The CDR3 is CASSTSWGLSTDTQYF. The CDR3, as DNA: TGTGCCAGTAGTACCTCATGGGGGCTCAGCACAGATACGCAGTATTTT.

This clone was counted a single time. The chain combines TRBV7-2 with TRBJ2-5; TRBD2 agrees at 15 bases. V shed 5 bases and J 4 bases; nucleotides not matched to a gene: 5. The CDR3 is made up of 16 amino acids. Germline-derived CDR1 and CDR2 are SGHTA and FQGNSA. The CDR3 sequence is CASSPRTSGRGETQYF. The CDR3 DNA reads TGTGCCAGCAGCCCGAGGACTAGCGGGAGGGGAGAGACCCAGTACTTC.

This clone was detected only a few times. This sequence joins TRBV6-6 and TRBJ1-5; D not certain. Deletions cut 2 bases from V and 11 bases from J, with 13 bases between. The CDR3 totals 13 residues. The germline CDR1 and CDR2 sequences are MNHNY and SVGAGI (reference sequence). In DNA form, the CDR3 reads TGTGCCAGCAGTTACGCTACCGATCAAGCCCAGCATTTT. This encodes CASSYATDQAQHF.

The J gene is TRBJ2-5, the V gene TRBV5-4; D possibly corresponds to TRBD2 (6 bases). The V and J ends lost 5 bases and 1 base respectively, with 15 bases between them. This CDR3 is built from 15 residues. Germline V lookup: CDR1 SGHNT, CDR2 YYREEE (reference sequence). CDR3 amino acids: CASRSRGTLQETQYF. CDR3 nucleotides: TGTGCCAGCAGGTCCCGCGGGACCCTCCAAGAGACCCAGTACTTC.

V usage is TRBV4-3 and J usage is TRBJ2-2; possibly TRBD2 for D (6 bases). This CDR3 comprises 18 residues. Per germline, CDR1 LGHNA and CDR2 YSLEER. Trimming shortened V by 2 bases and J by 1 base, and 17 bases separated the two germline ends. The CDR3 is CASSQRALASENTGELFF. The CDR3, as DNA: TGCGCCAGCAGCCAACGAGCTTTGGCTAGCGAGAACACCGGGGAGCTGTTTTTT.

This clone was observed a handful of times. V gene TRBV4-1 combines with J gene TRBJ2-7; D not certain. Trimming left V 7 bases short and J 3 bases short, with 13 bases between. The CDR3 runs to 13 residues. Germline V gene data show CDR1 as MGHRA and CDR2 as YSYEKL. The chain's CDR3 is CASTDLLGYEQYF. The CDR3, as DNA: TGCGCCAGCACCGACCTCCTAGGCTACGAGCAGTACTTC.

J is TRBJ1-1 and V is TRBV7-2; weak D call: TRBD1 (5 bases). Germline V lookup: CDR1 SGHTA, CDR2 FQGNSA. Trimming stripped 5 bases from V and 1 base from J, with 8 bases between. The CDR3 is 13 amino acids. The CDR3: CASSRQRNTEAFF. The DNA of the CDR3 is TGTGCCAGCAGCAGACAGAGGAACACTGAAGCTTTCTTT. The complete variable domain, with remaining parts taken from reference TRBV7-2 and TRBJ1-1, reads GAGVSQSPSNKVTEKGKDVELRCDPISGHTALYWYRQSLGQGLEFLIYFQGNSAPDKSGLPSDRFSAERTGGSVSTLTIQRTQQEDSAVYLCASSRQRNTEAFFGQGTRLTVV.

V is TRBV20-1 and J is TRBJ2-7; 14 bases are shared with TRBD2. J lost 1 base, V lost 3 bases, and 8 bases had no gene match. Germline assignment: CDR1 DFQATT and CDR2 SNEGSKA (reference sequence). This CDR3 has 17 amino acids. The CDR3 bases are TGCAGTGCTAGTCTGGGACTAGCGGGGGCCTTTTCCTACGAGCAGTACTTC. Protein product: CSASLGLAGAFSYEQYF.

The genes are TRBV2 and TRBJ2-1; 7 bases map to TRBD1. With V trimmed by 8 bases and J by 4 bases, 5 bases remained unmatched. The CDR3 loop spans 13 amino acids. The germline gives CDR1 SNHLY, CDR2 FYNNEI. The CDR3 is CASQGQNYNEQFF. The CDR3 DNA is TGTGCCAGCCAGGGACAGAATTACAATGAGCAGTTCTTC.

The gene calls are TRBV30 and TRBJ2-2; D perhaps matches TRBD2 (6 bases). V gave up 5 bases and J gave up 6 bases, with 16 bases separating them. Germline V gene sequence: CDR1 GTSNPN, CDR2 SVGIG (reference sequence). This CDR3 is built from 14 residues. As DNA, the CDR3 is TGTGCCTGGGCGGAGGGACTCCAAGCCGGGGAGCTGTTTTTT. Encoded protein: CAWAEGLQAGELFF.

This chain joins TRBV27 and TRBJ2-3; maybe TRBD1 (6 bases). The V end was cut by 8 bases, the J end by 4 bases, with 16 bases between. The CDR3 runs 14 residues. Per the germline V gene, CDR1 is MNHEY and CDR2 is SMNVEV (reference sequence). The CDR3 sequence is CASGDKTSPDTQYF. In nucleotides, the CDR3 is TGTGCCAGCGGGGACAAAACTTCCCCAGATACGCAGTATTTT.

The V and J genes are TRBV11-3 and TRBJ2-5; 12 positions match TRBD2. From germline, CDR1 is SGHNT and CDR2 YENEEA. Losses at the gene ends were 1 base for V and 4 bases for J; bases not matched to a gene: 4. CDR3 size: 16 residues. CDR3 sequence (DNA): TGTGCCAGCAGCTTAGTGCTAGCGGGAGGGCGAGAGACCCAGTACTTC. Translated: CASSLVLAGGRETQYF.

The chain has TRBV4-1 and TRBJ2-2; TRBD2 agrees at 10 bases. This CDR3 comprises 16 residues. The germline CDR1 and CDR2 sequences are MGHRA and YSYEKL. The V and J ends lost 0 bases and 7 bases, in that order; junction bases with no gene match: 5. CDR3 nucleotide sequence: TGCGCCAGCAGCCAAGATCGGCTAGCGGGAGTCGGGGAGCTGTTTTTT. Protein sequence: CASSQDRLAGVGELFF.

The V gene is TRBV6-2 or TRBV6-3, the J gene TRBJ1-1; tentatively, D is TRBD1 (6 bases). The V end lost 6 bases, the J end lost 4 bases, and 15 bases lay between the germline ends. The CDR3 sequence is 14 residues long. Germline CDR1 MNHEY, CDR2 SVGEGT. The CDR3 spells CASSRSDRATEAFF. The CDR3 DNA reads TGTGCCAGCAGCCGCTCGGACAGAGCCACTGAAGCTTTCTTT.

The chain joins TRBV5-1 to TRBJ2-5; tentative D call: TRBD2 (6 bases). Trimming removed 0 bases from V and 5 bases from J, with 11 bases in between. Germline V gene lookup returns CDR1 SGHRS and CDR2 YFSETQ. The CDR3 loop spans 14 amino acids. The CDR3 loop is CASSLDLARETQYF. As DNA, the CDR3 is TGCGCCAGCAGCTTGGACCTAGCGCGGGAGACCCAGTACTTC.

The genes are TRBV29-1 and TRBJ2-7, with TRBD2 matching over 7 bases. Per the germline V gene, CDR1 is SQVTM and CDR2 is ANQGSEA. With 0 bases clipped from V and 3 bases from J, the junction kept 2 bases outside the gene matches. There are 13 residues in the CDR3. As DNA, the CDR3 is TGCAGCGTTGAAGATTGGGGGGGCTACGAGCAGTACTTC. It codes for CSVEDWGGYEQYF.

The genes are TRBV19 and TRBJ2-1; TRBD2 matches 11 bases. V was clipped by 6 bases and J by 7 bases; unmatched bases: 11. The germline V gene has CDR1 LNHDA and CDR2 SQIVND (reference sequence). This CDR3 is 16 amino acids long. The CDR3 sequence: CASRVAGGIFFNEQFF. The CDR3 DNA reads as TGTGCCAGTAGGGTAGCGGGAGGGATTTTTTTTAATGAGCAGTTCTTC.

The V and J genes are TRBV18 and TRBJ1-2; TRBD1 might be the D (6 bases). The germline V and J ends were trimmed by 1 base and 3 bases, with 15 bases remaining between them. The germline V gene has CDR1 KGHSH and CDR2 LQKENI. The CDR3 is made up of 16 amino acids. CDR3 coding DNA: TGTGCCAGCTCACCACTAAGGGACACGGATTACTATGGCTACACCTTC. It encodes CASSPLRDTDYYGYTF. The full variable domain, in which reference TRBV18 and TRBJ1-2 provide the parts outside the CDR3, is NAGVMQNPRHLVRRRGQEARLRCSPMKGHSHVYWYRQLPEEGLKFMVYLQKENIIDESGMPKERFSAEFPKEGPSILRIQQVVRGDSAAYFCASSPLRDTDYYGYTFGSGTRLTVV.

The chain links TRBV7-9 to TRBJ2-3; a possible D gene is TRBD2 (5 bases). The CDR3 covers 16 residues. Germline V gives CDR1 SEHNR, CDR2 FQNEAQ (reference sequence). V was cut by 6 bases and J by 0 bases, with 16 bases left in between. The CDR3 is CASSSFGVASTDTQYF. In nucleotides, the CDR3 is TGTGCCAGCAGTTCGTTCGGGGTTGCTAGCACAGATACGCAGTATTTT. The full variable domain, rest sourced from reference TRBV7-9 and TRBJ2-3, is DTGVSQNPRHKITKRGQNVTFRCDPISEHNRLYWYRQTLGQGPEFLTYFQNEAQLEKSRLLSDRFSAERPKGSFSTLEIQRTEQGDSAMYLCASSSFGVASTDTQYFGPGTRLTVL.